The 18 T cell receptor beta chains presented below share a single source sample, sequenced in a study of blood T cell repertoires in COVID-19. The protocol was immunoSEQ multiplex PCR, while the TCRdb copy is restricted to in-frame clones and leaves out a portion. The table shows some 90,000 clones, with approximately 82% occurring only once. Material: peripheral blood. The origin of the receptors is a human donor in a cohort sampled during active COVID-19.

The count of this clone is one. The CDR3: CASIGQGITYEQYF. CDR3 nucleotide sequence: TGTGCCAGCATCGGACAGGGAATAACCTACGAGCAGTACTTC. The genes are TRBV28 and TRBJ2-7; 8 bases align to TRBD1. V gave up 7 bases and J gave up 2 bases; unmatched junction bases: 7. CDR3 length: 14 amino acids. CDR1 MDHEN and CDR2 SYDVKM come from the germline V gene.

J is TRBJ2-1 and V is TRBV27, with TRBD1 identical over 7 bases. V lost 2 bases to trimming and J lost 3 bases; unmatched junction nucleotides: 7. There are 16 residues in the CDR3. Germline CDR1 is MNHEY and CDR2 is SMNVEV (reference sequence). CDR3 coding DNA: TGTGCCAGCAGTTTAGCGGAATACAGGGGCTACAATGAGCAGTTCTTC. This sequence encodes CASSLAEYRGYNEQFF.

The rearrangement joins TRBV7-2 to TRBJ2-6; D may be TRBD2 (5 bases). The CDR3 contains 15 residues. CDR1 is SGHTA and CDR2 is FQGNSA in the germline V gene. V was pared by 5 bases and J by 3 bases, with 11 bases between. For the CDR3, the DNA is TGTGCCAGCAGCATCCGGACTGGTGGGGCCAACGTCCTGACTTTC. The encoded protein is CASSIRTGGANVLTF.

The CDR3 nucleotides are TGTGCCAGCAGCTTAGGGGGACTAGCTCGCAGTGATACGCAGTATTTT. Translating gives CASSLGGLARSDTQYF. J is TRBJ2-3 and V is TRBV7-3, with 9 bases identical to TRBD2. Germline values: CDR1 SGHTA, CDR2 FQGTGA. The length of the CDR3 is 16 residues. J lost 6 bases, V lost 2 bases, and 9 bases had no gene match.

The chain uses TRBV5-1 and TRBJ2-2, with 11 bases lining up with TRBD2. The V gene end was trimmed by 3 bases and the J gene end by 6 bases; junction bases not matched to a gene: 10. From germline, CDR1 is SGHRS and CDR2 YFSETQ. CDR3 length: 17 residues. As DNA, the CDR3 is TGCGCCAGCAGCTGGAAACAAGGGACTAGCGGAGCCGGGGAGCTGTTTTTT. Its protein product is CASSWKQGTSGAGELFF.

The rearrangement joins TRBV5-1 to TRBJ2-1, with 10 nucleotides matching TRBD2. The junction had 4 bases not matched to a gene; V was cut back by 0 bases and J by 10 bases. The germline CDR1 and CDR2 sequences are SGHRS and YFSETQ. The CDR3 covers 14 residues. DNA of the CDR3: TGCGCCAGCAGCTTGGGTCTAGCGGGAGACGAGCAGTTCTTC. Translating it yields CASSLGLAGDEQFF.

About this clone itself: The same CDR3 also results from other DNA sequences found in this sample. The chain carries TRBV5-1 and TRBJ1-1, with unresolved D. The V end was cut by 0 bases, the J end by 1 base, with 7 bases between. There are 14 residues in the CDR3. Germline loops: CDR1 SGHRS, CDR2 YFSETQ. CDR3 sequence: CASSLGQENTEAFF. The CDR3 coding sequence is TGCGCCAGCAGCTTGGGGCAGGAGAACACTGAAGCTTTCTTT.

CDR3 region: CAWSDTGGDEKLFF. Here the CDR3 DNA reads TGTGCCTGGAGTGATACAGGGGGTGATGAAAAACTGTTTTTT. The chain joins TRBV30 to TRBJ1-4, with 8 bases identical to TRBD1. The V segment lost 1 base and the J segment 6 bases; nucleotides outside the gene matches: 4. Looked up from germline, CDR1 is GTSNPN and CDR2 is SVGIG (reference sequence). The CDR3 covers 14 residues.

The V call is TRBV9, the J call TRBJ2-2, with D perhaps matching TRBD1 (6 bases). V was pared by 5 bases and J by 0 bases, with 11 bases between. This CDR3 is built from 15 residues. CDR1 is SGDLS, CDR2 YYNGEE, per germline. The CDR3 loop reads CASRLQGTNTGELFF. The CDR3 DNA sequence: TGTGCCAGCAGACTACAGGGTACGAACACCGGGGAGCTGTTTTTT.

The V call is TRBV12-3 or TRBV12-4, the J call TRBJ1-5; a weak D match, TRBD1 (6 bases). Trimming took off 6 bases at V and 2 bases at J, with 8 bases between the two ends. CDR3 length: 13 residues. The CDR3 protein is CASSRQGNQPQHF. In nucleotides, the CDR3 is TGTGCCAGCAGCCGACAGGGCAATCAGCCCCAGCATTTT.

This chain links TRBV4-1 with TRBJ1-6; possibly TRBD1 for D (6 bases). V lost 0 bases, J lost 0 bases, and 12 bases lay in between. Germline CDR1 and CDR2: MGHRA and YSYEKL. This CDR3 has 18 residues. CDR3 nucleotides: TGCGCCAGCAGCCAAGAGGGGCAGGGGAGCTCCTATAATTCACCCCTCCACTTT. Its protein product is CASSQEGQGSSYNSPLHF.

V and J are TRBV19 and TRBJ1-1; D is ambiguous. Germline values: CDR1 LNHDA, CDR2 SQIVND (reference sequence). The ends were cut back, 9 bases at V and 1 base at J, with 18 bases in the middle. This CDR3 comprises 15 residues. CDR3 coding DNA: TGTGCCAGCCTCCCCTTGAGGATCGGGAACACTGAAGCTTTCTTT. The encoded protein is CASLPLRIGNTEAFF.

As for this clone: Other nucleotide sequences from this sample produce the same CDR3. The CDR3 bases are TGTGCCAGCAGCTACTCTGGGGCCAACGTCCTGACTTTC. It encodes CASSYSGANVLTF. This rearrangement joins TRBV2 to TRBJ2-6, with no clear D. CDR1 SNHLY and CDR2 FYNNEI come from the germline V gene. The CDR3 contains 13 residues. V lost 6 bases and J lost 0, with 3 bases in between.

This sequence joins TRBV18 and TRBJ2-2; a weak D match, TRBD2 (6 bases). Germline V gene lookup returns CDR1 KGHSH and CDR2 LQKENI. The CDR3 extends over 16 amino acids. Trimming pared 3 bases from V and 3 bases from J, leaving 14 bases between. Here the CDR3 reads CASSPGAGSHTGELFF. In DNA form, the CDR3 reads TGTGCCAGCTCACCGGGTGCGGGATCTCACACCGGGGAGCTGTTTTTT.

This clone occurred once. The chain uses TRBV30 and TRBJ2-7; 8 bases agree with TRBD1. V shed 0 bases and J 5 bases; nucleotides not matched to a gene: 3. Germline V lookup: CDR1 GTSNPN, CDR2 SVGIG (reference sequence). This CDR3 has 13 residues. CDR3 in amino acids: CAWSVTGGDEQYF. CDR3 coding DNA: TGTGCCTGGAGTGTTACAGGGGGTGACGAGCAGTACTTC.

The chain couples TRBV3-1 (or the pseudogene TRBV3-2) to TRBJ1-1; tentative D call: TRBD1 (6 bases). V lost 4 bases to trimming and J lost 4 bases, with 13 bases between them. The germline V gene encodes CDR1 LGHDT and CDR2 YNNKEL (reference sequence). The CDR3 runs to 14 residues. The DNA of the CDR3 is TGTGCCAGCAGCCTAAAAGGGGGGGGCACTGAAGCTTTCTTT. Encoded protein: CASSLKGGGTEAFF.

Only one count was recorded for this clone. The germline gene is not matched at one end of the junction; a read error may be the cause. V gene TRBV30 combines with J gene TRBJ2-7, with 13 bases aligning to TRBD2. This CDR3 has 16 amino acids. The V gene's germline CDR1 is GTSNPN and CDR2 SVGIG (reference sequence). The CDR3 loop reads CAWSVRGLAGRTEQCF. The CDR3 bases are TGTGCCTGGAGTGTAAGGGGACTAGCGGGGCGAACTGAGCAGTGCTTC.

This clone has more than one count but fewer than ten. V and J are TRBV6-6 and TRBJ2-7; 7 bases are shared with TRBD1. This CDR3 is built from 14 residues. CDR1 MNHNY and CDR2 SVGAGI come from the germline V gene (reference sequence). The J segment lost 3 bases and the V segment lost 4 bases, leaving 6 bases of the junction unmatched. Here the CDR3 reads CASSWQTGLYEQYF. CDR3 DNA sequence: TGTGCCAGCAGTTGGCAGACAGGGCTCTACGAGCAGTACTTC.